This T cell receptor beta chain was documented in a study of regulatory T cells in long-lasting Graves disease. Arm-PCR of CDR3 regions and iRepertoire HTBI primers were used to build TCR beta libraries. MiXCR was run by TCRdb on the multiplex PCR reads, yielding one entry per CDR3 protein. The sample has 700,000 or so distinct CDR3 sequences, about 32% seen once. The time point denotes: persistent/refractory GD, antithyroid drugs over 5 years with positive TRAb. PBMC RNA served as the TCR library source. The receptor was isolated from a female donor with Graves disease. This material consisted of peripheral blood mononuclear cells (PBMCs), taken when the disease was refractory, from a patient treated with antithyroid drugs.

DNA of the CDR3: TGTGCCAGTAGTATGGGGGGACCTTCCTACGAGCAGTACTTC. This encodes CASSMGGPSYEQYF. The V gene is TRBV19, the J gene TRBJ2-7; D is perhaps TRBD2 (6 bases). Germline V gives CDR1 LNHDA, CDR2 SQIVND (reference sequence). Trimming left V 3 bases short and J 1 base short, with 10 bases between. This CDR3 has 14 residues.